Included here is one T cell receptor (beta chain) sequence, with context. The sample belongs to a study of T cell responses to AZD1222 COVID-19 vaccine. Germline-derived CDR1 and CDR2 are MNHEY and SVGAGI. Unmatched junction bases numbered 11, after V lost 9 bases and J lost 4 bases. The CDR3 contains 14 residues. Using immunoSEQ multiplex PCR, the repertoire was profiled, and TCRdb retains in-frame clones only, with some absent. The table lists under 200,000 clones, approximately 92% of them singletons. The V and J genes are TRBV6-5 and TRBJ2-7; 8 bases fit TRBD1. The sequence was collected from an adult in good health. This specimen was peripheral blood, taken on day 0 of AZD1222 vaccination. The CDR3 DNA reads as TGTGCCAGTTGGGAAGGACAGGGTTGGTACGAGCAGTACTTC. Encoded protein: CASWEGQGWYEQYF.